This T cell receptor (beta chain) came from a study of CD8 T cells in ankylosing spondylitis. TCRdb passed the 5' RACE reads through MiXCR, listing each CDR3 protein once. The data show under 200,000 distinct CDR3 sequences, 13% seen once. The CDR3 extends over 14 amino acids. Germline V gives CDR1 ENHRY, CDR2 SYGVKD. With 8 bases removed from V and 1 base from J, the gap between germline ends came to 11 bases. This sequence was found in a female donor with ankylosing spondylitis or in good health (not recorded which). Sequencing was carried out using blood, either unsorted or a sorted T cell fraction (not recorded which). This chain links TRBV10-3 with TRBJ2-2; D ambiguous. The CDR3 protein is CAIRPLVNTGELFF. CDR3 DNA sequence: TGTGCCATCCGTCCTTTGGTGAACACCGGGGAGCTGTTTTTT.